The 14 T cell receptor beta chains reported below all come from one sample, sequenced in a study of cytomegalovirus exposure and HLA in healthy donors. Researchers ran the PCR with 60 Vbeta and 13 Jbeta primers. Measured with immunoSEQ multiplex PCR; TCRdb has only the in-frame clones, and not every one. The table includes about 110,000 clones, approximately 79% detected once. Sequencing was performed on PBMCs. These receptor sequences come from a man aged 60 to 69 in good health and CMV-seronegative.

This chain uses TRBV7-8 with TRBJ2-7; 9 bases fit TRBD2. Germline CDR1 is SGHVS and CDR2 is FQNEAQ. The CDR3 is 15 amino acids. J lost 2 bases, V lost 5 bases, and 7 bases had no gene match. The CDR3 nucleotides read TGTGCCAGCAGCCCTTTGACTAGCGGAACCTACGAGCAGTACGTC. Its translation is CASSPLTSGTYEQYV.

This clone was detected only once. The chain couples TRBV11-2 to TRBJ1-1, with TRBD1 matching over 9 bases. The CDR3 loop spans 13 amino acids. Germline CDR1 SGHAT, CDR2 FQNNGV. J lost 0 bases, V lost 8 bases, and 1 base had no gene match. The CDR3 sequence: CASGTGLNTEAFF. The DNA of the CDR3 is TGTGCCAGCGGGACAGGGTTGAACACTGAAGCTTTCTTT.

V usage is TRBV4-2 and J usage is TRBJ2-2, with TRBD2 matching over 10 bases. This CDR3 is built from 18 residues. CDR1 and CDR2 from the germline V gene are LGHNA and YNFKEQ. The junction had 8 bases not matched to a gene; V was cut back by 4 bases and J by 0 bases. CDR3 sequence: CASSRTLAGASNTGELFF. The CDR3 DNA sequence: TGTGCCAGCAGCCGTACTCTAGCGGGGGCCTCGAACACCGGGGAGCTGTTTTTT.

The gene calls are TRBV5-1 and TRBJ2-1; unclear D gene. Germline CDR1 is SGHRS and CDR2 is YFSETQ. V lost 1 base and J 5 bases, leaving 4 bases between the germline ends. The CDR3 extends over 12 amino acids. CDR3 nucleotides: TGCGCCAGCAGCTTGCTCGACAATGAGCAGTTCTTC. Encoded protein: CASSLLDNEQFF.

This clone came up once. The gene calls are TRBV7-9 and TRBJ2-3; perhaps TRBD2 as D (6 bases). Trimming took off 0 bases at V and 6 bases at J, with 13 bases between the two ends. Germline V gives CDR1 SEHNR, CDR2 FQNEAQ (reference sequence). The CDR3 runs 15 residues. This CDR3 is CASSLAGGPTDTQYF. The CDR3, as DNA: TGTGCCAGCAGCTTAGCGGGGGGTCCTACCGATACGCAGTATTTT.

The rearrangement uses TRBV9 and TRBJ2-2; 9 nucleotides line up with TRBD2. The CDR3 consists of 17 residues. Germline lookup yields CDR1 SGDLS and CDR2 YYNGEE. Trimming at V came to 0 bases and at J to 1 base, leaving 4 bases not matched to a gene. CDR3 DNA sequence: TGTGCCAGCAGCGTAGGCCTAGCGGGGTGGAACACCGGGGAGCTGTTTTTT. Its protein is CASSVGLAGWNTGELFF.

The chain uses TRBV11-2 and TRBJ2-1; D possibly corresponds to TRBD2 (6 bases). Germline loops: CDR1 SGHAT, CDR2 FQNNGV. Trimming removed 3 bases from V and 7 bases from J, with 13 bases in between. The CDR3 covers 14 residues. CDR3: CASSFGGVGNEQFF. The CDR3 coding sequence is TGTGCCAGCAGCTTCGGCGGGGTAGGTAATGAGCAGTTCTTC.

This rearrangement joins TRBV6-5 to TRBJ2-7; 8 nucleotides line up with TRBD1. The CDR3 covers 13 residues. V gave up 6 bases and J gave up 0 bases; unmatched junction bases: 1. Germline CDR1 and CDR2: MNHEY and SVGAGI. The CDR3 spells CASRDRASYEQYV. The CDR3 DNA reads as TGTGCCAGCAGGGACAGGGCCTCCTACGAGCAGTACGTC.

The chain couples TRBV7-9 to TRBJ1-1; possible D gene TRBD1, 6 bases. Germline loops: CDR1 SEHNR, CDR2 FQNEAQ (reference sequence). V lost 5 bases to trimming and J lost 0 bases, with 10 bases between them. The CDR3 covers 14 residues. The DNA for the CDR3 is TGTGCCAGCAGCCCGAGGGGGATGAACACTGAAGCTTTCTTT. Amino acid sequence: CASSPRGMNTEAFF. The variable domain in full, with the rest retrieved from reference TRBV7-9 and TRBJ1-1, is DTGVSQNPRHKITKRGQNVTFRCDPISEHNRLYWYRQTLGQGPEFLTYFQNEAQLEKSRLLSDRFSAERPKGSFSTLEIQRTEQGDSAMYLCASSPRGMNTEAFFGQGTRLTVV.

The chain recombines TRBV7-8 with TRBJ2-1; 7 positions agree with TRBD2. The CDR3 runs to 17 residues. V trimming: 4 bases; J trimming: 5 bases; junction bases outside the gene matches: 14. The germline CDR1 and CDR2 sequences are SGHVS and FQNEAQ. CDR3 sequence (DNA): TGTGCCAGCAGCTATTGGCCACGGGGACTACCGAACAATGAGCAGTTCTTC. The encoded protein is CASSYWPRGLPNNEQFF.

V gene TRBV19 combines with J gene TRBJ2-3; 9 nucleotides agree with TRBD1. With 0 bases clipped from V and 7 bases from J, the junction kept 5 bases outside the gene matches. The CDR3 has 15 residues. Looked up from germline, CDR1 is LNHDA and CDR2 is SQIVND (reference sequence). This chain's CDR3 is CASSIDGTGSNTQYF. The CDR3 DNA is TGTGCCAGTAGTATAGATGGGACAGGGTCGAATACGCAGTATTTT.

V usage is TRBV6-5 and J usage is TRBJ1-2; tentative D call: TRBD1 (6 bases). Trimming removed 4 bases at V and 1 base at J, with 7 bases between. The germline CDR1 and CDR2 sequences are MNHEY and SVGAGI. This CDR3 comprises 13 residues. This chain's CDR3 is CASSLDSNYGYTF. In DNA, the CDR3 is TGTGCCAGCAGTTTGGACAGTAACTATGGCTACACCTTC.

The J gene is TRBJ2-3, the V gene TRBV21-1; the table's TRBD2 call for D was not verified on the DNA. TRBV21-1 is annotated as a pseudogene. This CDR3 is built from 16 residues. The CDR3, as DNA: TGTGCCAGCAGCAAAGCGGCGGGGGGGTTCGCAGATACGCAGTATTTT. Translated: CASSKAAGGFADTQYF.

This chain links TRBV10-3 with TRBJ2-3, with TRBD2 matching over 8 bases. This CDR3 is 14 amino acids long. V lost 5 bases and J lost 2; bases outside the gene matches: 3. Germline CDR1 is ENHRY and CDR2 is SYGVKD. The CDR3 here is CAISKAGDTDTQYF. The CDR3 DNA is TGTGCCATCAGTAAAGCGGGGGACACAGATACGCAGTATTTT.